The T cell receptor (beta chain) described here comes from a study of early T cells in non-severe SARS-CoV-2 infection. Overall study context: Sequencing of bulk RNA from unsorted whole blood was done, without chain pairing.

Individual cDNA molecules were tagged with unique molecular identifiers. TCRdb analysed the 5' RACE reads with MiXCR anew, one entry per CDR3 protein. Of more than 85,000 distinct CDR3 sequences in the sample, 16% were seen once. In germline, CDR1 is SGHKS, CDR2 YYEKEE (reference sequence). This CDR3 region has 15 residues. V lost 2 bases and J lost 4, with 13 bases in between. Findings and limits, study-wide: Reliance on VDJdb matching favored anti-spike CD8 responses; private and CD4 specificities were missed.

This clonotype was seen ten or more times. As yet, its antigen is unknown. Sequenced material: whole blood. This receptor was taken from an adult who was a healthcare worker with PCR-confirmed SARS-CoV-2 infection or an uninfected control (not recorded which). The J gene is TRBJ2-1, the V gene TRBV5-5, with D unclear. The CDR3 here is CASSFGQREYNEQFF. CDR3 nucleotide sequence: TGTGCCAGCAGCTTCGGCCAGAGAGAATACAATGAGCAGTTCTTC. The full variable domain, in which reference TRBV5-5 and TRBJ2-1 provide the parts outside the CDR3, is DAGVTQSPTHLIKTRGQQVTLRCSPISGHKSVSWYQQVLGQGPQFIFQYYEKEERGRGNFPDRFSARQFPNYSSELNVNALLLGDSALYLCASSFGQREYNEQFFGPGTRLTVL.